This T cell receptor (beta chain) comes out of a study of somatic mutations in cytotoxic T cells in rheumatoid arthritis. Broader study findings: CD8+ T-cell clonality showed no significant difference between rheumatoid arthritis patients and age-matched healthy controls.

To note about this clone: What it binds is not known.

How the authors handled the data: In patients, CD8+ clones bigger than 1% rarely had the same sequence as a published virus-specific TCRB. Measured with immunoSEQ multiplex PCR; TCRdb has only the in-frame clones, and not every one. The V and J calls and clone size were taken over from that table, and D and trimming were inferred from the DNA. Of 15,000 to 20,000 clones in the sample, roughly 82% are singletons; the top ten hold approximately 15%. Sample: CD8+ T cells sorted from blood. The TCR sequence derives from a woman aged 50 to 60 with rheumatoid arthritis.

CDR3 amino acids: CASSSRDGYYEQYF. CDR3 nucleotides: TGTGCCAGCAGTTCACGGGACGGCTACTACGAGCAGTACTTC. The rearrangement joins TRBV27 to TRBJ2-7; either TRBD1 or TRBD2 may supply D (5 bases each). V gave up 4 bases and J gave up 3 bases, with 13 bases separating them. Germline V gene sequence: CDR1 MNHEY, CDR2 SMNVEV (reference sequence). The CDR3 totals 14 residues.